The 14 T cell receptor beta chains in this list originate from one sample, sequenced in a study of T cell repertoires in cytomegalovirus infection. TCRdb analysed the reads with MiXCR anew, one entry per CDR3 protein. The repertoire includes 45,000 to 60,000 distinct CDR3 sequences, over 15% of them detected once, and roughly two thirds sits in the top ten. These receptors have no known antigen. The sequencing used CD8+ T cells from cultured PBMCs, collected from culture after CMV antigen stimulation. The receptors derive from a human donor in good health (CMV status not recorded). Some clones in this sample may be carry-over from other donors' samples.

This clonotype was counted at least ten times. The chain employs TRBV7-2 and TRBJ2-2; D unresolved. Germline CDR1 SGHTA, CDR2 FQGNSA. This CDR3 has 14 residues. The V gene lost 3 bases and the J gene lost 1 base, with 6 bases spanning the gap. The CDR3 reads CASSFNRNTGELFF. The CDR3 DNA reads as TGTGCCAGCAGCTTTAACAGGAACACCGGGGAGCTGTTTTTT.

The rearrangement uses TRBV9 and TRBJ2-1, with 9 bases lining up with TRBD1. Germline loops: CDR1 SGDLS, CDR2 YYNGEE. The CDR3 is made up of 18 amino acids. The junction had 14 bases not matched to a gene; V was cut back by 4 bases and J by 3 bases. The CDR3 loop is CASSHKIGTGLDYNEQFF. The CDR3 nucleotides are TGTGCCAGCAGCCACAAAATCGGGACAGGGTTAGACTACAATGAGCAGTTCTTC.

The chain is built from TRBV6-2 or TRBV6-3 and TRBJ1-1; TRBD1 might be the D (6 bases). V was cut by 2 bases and J by 1 base, with 8 bases left in between. The CDR3 is made up of 14 amino acids. Germline values: CDR1 MNHEY, CDR2 SVGEGT. As DNA, the CDR3 is TGTGCCAGCAGTTACGGGGGACAGAACACTGAAGCTTTCTTT. Protein: CASSYGGQNTEAFF.

The chain is built from TRBV7-2 and TRBJ2-3; a weak D match, TRBD2 (5 bases). V was trimmed by 4 bases and J by 6 bases, leaving 17 bases between them. The CDR3 is 15 amino acids. Germline CDR1 SGHTA, CDR2 FQGNSA. Written as DNA, the CDR3 is TGTGCCAGCAGCTCCCGTAGCGCGGGCTTGGATACGCAGTATTTT. Amino acids: CASSSRSAGLDTQYF. Complete variable domain (other parts from reference TRBV7-2 and TRBJ2-3): GAGVSQSPSNKVTEKGKDVELRCDPISGHTALYWYRQSLGQGLEFLIYFQGNSAPDKSGLPSDRFSAERTGGSVSTLTIQRTQQEDSAVYLCASSSRSAGLDTQYFGPGTRLTVL.

The V call is TRBV7-8, the J call TRBJ1-1; D gene unclear. CDR3 length equals 12 residues. Germline V gene sequence: CDR1 SGHVS, CDR2 FQNEAQ. Trimming took 4 bases from V and 6 from J, leaving 9 bases between them. The CDR3 here is CASSSINPEAFF. The CDR3 coding sequence is TGTGCCAGCAGCTCTATTAACCCTGAAGCTTTCTTT.

CDR3 sequence reads: CAISAQGNSYEQYF. The DNA for the CDR3 is TGTGCCATCAGTGCCCAGGGAAACTCCTACGAGCAGTACTTC. The chain combines TRBV10-3 with TRBJ2-7, with D possibly TRBD1 on 5 matching bases. V was shortened by 4 bases and J by 0 bases, with 10 bases between the two germline ends. Germline CDR1 is ENHRY and CDR2 is SYGVKD. This CDR3 region has 14 residues.

The chain has TRBV6-1 and TRBJ1-4; 9 bases are shared with TRBD1. V gave up 6 bases and J gave up 3 bases; unmatched junction bases: 11. The length of the CDR3 is 17 residues. The V gene's germline CDR1 is MNHNS and CDR2 SASEGT. The CDR3, as DNA: TGTGCCAGCAGCGAACACAGGGGGCGCGAATCTAATGAAAAACTGTTTTTT. Its translation: CASSEHRGRESNEKLFF.

The chain links TRBV7-2 to TRBJ2-7; 11 positions agree with TRBD2. CDR1 SGHTA and CDR2 FQGNSA come from the germline V gene. The CDR3 length is 14 residues. The ends lost 6 bases at V and 4 bases at J; junction bases unmatched: 5. The CDR3 sequence is CASRNTSGGYEQYF. DNA of the CDR3: TGTGCCAGCAGGAATACTAGCGGGGGTTACGAGCAGTACTTC. Full variable domain (remainder filled in from reference TRBV7-2 and TRBJ2-7): GAGVSQSPSNKVTEKGKDVELRCDPISGHTALYWYRQSLGQGLEFLIYFQGNSAPDKSGLPSDRFSAERTGGSVSTLTIQRTQQEDSAVYLCASRNTSGGYEQYFGPGTRLTVT.

This clonotype appeared a single time. The chain combines TRBV5-6 with TRBJ2-2; D is uncertain. CDR3 length: 14 amino acids. CDR1 SGHDT and CDR2 YYEEEE come from the germline V gene. V lost 0 bases to trimming and J lost 6 bases, with 9 bases between them. CDR3 sequence (DNA): TGTGCCAGCAGCTTGGGGTTAAGGGCCGGGGAGCTGTTTTTT. This sequence encodes CASSLGLRAGELFF.

This clonotype appeared many times. This chain links TRBV7-8 with TRBJ1-4, with 9 bases identical to TRBD1. Trimming took 5 bases from V and 10 from J; bases not matched to a gene: 5. CDR1 SGHVS and CDR2 FQNEAQ come from the germline V gene. This CDR3 region has 13 residues. CDR3 loop: CASSEGQGGKLFF. The CDR3 coding sequence is TGTGCCAGCAGCGAGGGACAGGGAGGAAAACTGTTTTTT.

This clonotype came up a few times. The J gene is TRBJ2-1, the V gene TRBV5-1; 9 nucleotides agree with TRBD1. This CDR3 contains 15 residues. Germline values: CDR1 SGHRS, CDR2 YFSETQ. V was clipped by 0 bases and J by 3 bases; unmatched bases: 1. The DNA of the CDR3 is TGCGCCAGCAGCTTGGTGGGACAGGGCTACAATGAGCAGTTCTTC. This gives the protein CASSLVGQGYNEQFF.

This clonotype was seen only a few times. V is TRBV20-1 and J is TRBJ2-1, with 8 nucleotides matching TRBD2. Germline V CDR1 and CDR2: DFQATT, SNEGSKA (reference sequence). J lost 2 bases, V lost 6 bases, and 9 bases had no gene match. The CDR3 is made up of 15 amino acids. CDR3 DNA sequence: TGCAGTGCCATATCAGCGGGGGAAACCTACAATGAGCAGTTCTTC. Its protein product is CSAISAGETYNEQFF.

The chain couples TRBV7-9 to TRBJ2-1, with TRBD2 as a possible D gene (5 bases). Trimming left V 3 bases short and J 3 bases short, with 15 bases between. Per germline, CDR1 SEHNR and CDR2 FQNEAQ (reference sequence). The CDR3 totals 16 residues. CDR3: CASSLVAGVLYNEQFF. The CDR3 DNA reads TGTGCCAGCAGCTTGGTTGCGGGCGTACTCTACAATGAGCAGTTCTTC.

This clonotype has only a few counts. The chain uses TRBV7-9 and TRBJ2-3; D call uncertain. Trimming shortened V by 1 base and J by 3 bases, and 11 bases separated the two germline ends. CDR1 and CDR2 (germline): SEHNR, FQNEAQ (reference sequence). The CDR3 sequence is 15 residues long. This CDR3 is CASSLGGSMTDTQYF. CDR3 nucleotide sequence: TGTGCCAGCAGCTTAGGCGGATCTATGACAGATACGCAGTATTTT.